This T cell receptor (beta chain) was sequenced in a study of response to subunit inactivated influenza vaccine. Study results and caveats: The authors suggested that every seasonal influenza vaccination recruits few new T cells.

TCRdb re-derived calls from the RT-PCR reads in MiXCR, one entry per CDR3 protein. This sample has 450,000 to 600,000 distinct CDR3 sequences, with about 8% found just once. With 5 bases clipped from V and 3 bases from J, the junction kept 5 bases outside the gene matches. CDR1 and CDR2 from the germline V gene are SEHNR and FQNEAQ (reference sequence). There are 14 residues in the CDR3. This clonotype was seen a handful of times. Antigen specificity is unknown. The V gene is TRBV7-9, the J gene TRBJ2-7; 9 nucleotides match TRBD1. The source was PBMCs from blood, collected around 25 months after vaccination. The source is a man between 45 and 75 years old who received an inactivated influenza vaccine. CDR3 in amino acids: CASSRLTGGYEQYF. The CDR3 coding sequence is TGTGCCAGCAGCCGATTGACAGGGGGCTACGAGCAGTACTTC. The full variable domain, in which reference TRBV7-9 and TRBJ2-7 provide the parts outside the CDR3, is DTGVSQNPRHKITKRGQNVTFRCDPISEHNRLYWYRQTLGQGPEFLTYFQNEAQLEKSRLLSDRFSAERPKGSFSTLEIQRTEQGDSAMYLCASSRLTGGYEQYFGPGTRLTVT.